This T cell receptor beta chain was sequenced in a study of blood T cell repertoires in COVID-19. In the study overall: Samples representing acute and convalescent COVID-19 were sourced from the United States, Italy and Spain.

Germline CDR1 is SGHTA and CDR2 is FQGTGA. V lost 5 bases and J lost 8; bases outside the gene matches: 8. The CDR3 totals 13 residues. Only in-frame clones appear in the TCRdb table, and some are missing; sequencing was by immunoSEQ multiplex PCR. There are about 390,000 clones in the sample; 70% to 90% occur only once, and 2% to 2.5% lies in the top ten. Patients from Seattle were sampled longitudinally, starting during active infection. This TCR was recovered from a woman aged 55-70 years with COVID-19, enrolled during active disease. The rearrangement links TRBV7-3 to TRBJ1-2; 7 nucleotides align to TRBD1. The sequencing input was peripheral blood. The CDR3 loop is CASSPNSQGGYTF. In DNA, the CDR3 is TGTGCCAGCAGCCCCAACTCACAGGGGGGCTACACCTTC.